Here is one T cell receptor beta chain with its context. Antigen unknown. This CDR3 comprises 12 residues. Germline-derived CDR1 and CDR2 are MNHNY and SVGAGI (reference sequence). V was shortened by 10 bases and J by 7 bases, with 17 bases between the two germline ends. This record belongs to a study of shared clonotypes between healthy human individuals. Assay: immunoSEQ multiplex PCR; the TCRdb copy retains only in-frame clones and omits some. Of about 680,000 clones in the sample, about 92% were seen once. The naive CD8 fraction comprised CD45RO-negative cells positively selected for CCR7 and excluded terminally differentiated effector memory CD45RA+ cells. Study results and limitations: Clonotype sharing among donors, it was expected, would be affected by sequencing depth. Exclusively blood specimens were collected; tissue repertoires likely differ.

The source is a young man in good health. The specimen sequenced was naive CD8+ T cells sorted from blood. The chain couples TRBV6-6 to TRBJ2-7; a possible D gene is TRBD1 (7 bases). CDR3 bases: TGTGCCACTCAAGGAGGGGGCTTGGAGCAGTACTTC. Translated: CATQGGGLEQYF.